Detailed here is one TCR beta chain. The germline V and J ends were trimmed by 4 bases and 7 bases, with 11 bases remaining between them. Germline assignment: CDR1 MNHEY and CDR2 SVGEGT. The CDR3 is made up of 14 amino acids. Some clones are missing from TCRdb's copy, which holds only in-frame ones; the method was immunoSEQ multiplex PCR. The sample has under 200,000 clones, about four fifths seen once. The data were taken from a study of blood T cell repertoires in COVID-19. This clonotype was obtained from a woman over 75 with acute or convalescent COVID-19. This chain joins TRBV6-2 or TRBV6-3 and TRBJ1-6, with a possible D match to TRBD1 (6 bases). Sequenced: peripheral blood. In DNA, the CDR3 is TGTGCCAGCAGTTTCGGACAGACAAATTCACCCCTCCACTTT. Translation gives CASSFGQTNSPLHF.